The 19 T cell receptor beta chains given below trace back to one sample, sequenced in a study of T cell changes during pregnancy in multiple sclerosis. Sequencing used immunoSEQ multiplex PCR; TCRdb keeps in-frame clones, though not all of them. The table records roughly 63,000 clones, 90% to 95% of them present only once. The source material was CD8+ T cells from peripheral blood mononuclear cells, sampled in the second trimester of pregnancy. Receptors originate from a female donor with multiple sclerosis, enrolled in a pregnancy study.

This chain's CDR3 is CASSDMSGQGVHEQYF. For the CDR3, the DNA is TGTGCCAGCAGTGACATGTCGGGACAGGGGGTCCACGAGCAGTACTTC. The rearrangement links TRBV6-1 to TRBJ2-7; TRBD1 aligns across 11 bases. V trimming: 3 bases; J trimming: 5 bases; junction bases outside the gene matches: 9. The CDR3 is 16 residues long. Germline loops: CDR1 MNHNS, CDR2 SASEGT.

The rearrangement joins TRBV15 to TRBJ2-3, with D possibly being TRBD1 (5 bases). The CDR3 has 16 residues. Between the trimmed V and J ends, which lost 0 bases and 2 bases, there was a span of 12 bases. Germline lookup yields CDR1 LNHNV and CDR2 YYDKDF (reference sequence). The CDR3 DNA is TGTGCCACCAGCAGAGAAGGGCCAGGGCCCACAGATACGCAGTATTTT. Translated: CATSREGPGPTDTQYF.

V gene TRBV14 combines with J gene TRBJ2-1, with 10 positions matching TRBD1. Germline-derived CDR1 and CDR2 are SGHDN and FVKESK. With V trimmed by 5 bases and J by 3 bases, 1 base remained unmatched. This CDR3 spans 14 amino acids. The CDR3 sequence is CASSDRGHYNEQFF. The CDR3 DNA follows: TGTGCCAGCAGCGACAGGGGGCACTACAATGAGCAGTTCTTC.

CDR3 sequence: CASSIEGTGFTEAFF. Here the CDR3 DNA reads TGTGCCAGTAGTATAGAAGGGACAGGGTTTACTGAAGCTTTCTTT. The gene calls are TRBV19 and TRBJ1-1, with 9 bases fitting TRBD1. Unmatched junction bases numbered 4, after V lost 0 bases and J lost 5 bases. There are 15 residues in the CDR3. The germline V gene encodes CDR1 LNHDA and CDR2 SQIVND (reference sequence).

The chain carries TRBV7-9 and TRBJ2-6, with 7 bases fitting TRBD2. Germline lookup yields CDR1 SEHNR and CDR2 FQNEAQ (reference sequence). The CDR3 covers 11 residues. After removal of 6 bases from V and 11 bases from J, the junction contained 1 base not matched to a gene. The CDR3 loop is CASRGGYVLTF. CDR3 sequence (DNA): TGTGCCAGCAGGGGGGGGTACGTCCTGACTTTC.

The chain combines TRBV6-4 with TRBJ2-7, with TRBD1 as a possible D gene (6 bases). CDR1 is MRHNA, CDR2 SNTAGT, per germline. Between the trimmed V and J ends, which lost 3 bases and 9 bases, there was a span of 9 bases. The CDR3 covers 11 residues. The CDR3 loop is CASSDGGAQYF. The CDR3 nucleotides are TGTGCCAGCAGTGATGGGGGCGCGCAGTACTTC.

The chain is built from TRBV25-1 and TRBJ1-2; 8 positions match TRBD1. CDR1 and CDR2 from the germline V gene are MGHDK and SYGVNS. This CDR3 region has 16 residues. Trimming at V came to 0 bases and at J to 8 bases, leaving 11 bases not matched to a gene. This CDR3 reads CASSEYYQETGEGYTF. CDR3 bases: TGTGCCAGCAGTGAATATTATCAGGAGACAGGGGAGGGCTACACCTTC.

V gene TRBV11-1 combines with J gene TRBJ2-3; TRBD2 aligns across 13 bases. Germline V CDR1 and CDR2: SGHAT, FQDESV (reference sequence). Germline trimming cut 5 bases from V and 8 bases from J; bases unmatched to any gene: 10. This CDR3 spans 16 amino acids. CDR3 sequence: CASSPRTSGSLSTQYF. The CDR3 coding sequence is TGTGCCAGCAGCCCCCGGACTAGCGGGAGCCTAAGTACGCAGTATTTT.

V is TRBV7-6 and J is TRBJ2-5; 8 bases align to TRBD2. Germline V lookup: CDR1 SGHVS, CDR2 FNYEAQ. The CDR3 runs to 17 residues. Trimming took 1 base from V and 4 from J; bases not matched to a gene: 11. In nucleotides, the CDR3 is TGTGCCAGCAGCTTAGTGTCCGGGAGCGGGGGACTAGAGACCCAGTACTTC. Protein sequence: CASSLVSGSGGLETQYF.

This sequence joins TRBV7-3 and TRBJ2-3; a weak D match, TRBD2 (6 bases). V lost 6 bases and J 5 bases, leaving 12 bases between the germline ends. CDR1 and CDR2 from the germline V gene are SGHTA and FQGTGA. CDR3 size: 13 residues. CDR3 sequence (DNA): TGTGCCAGCAGTCCTGGAGGGATAGATACGCAGTATTTT. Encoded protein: CASSPGGIDTQYF.

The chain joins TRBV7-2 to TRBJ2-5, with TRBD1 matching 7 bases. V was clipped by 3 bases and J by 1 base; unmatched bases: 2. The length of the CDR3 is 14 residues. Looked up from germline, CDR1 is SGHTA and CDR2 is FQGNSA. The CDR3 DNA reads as TGTGCCAGCAGCTTCCGACAGGGCCAAGAGACCCAGTACTTC. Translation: CASSFRQGQETQYF.

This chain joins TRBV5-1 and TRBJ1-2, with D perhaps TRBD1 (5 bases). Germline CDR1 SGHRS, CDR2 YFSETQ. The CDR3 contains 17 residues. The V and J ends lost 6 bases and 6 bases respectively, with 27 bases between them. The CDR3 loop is CASIDLGQGRMMDGYTF. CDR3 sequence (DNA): TGCGCCAGCATCGACTTGGGTCAGGGAAGAATGATGGATGGCTACACCTTC.

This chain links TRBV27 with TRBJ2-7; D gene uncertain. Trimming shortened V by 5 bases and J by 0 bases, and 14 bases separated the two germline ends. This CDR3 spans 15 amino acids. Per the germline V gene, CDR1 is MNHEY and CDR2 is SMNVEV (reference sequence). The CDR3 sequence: CASSTSTLSSYEQYF. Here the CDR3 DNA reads TGTGCCAGCAGTACCTCGACACTGAGCTCCTACGAGCAGTACTTC.

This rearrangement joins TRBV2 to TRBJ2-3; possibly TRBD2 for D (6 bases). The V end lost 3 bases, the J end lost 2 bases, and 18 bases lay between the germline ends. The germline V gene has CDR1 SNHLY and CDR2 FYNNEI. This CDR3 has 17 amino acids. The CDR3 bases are TGTGCCAGCAGTGAGGCGCGGGCGGGACTCGACACAGATACGCAGTATTTT. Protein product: CASSEARAGLDTDTQYF.

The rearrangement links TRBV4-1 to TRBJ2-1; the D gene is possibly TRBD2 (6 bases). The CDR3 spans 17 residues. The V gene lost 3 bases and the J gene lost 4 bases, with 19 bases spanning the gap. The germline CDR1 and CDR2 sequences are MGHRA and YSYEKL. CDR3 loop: CASSQGGALDPYNEQFF. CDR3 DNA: TGCGCCAGCAGCCAGGGAGGAGCACTAGACCCTTACAATGAGCAGTTCTTC.

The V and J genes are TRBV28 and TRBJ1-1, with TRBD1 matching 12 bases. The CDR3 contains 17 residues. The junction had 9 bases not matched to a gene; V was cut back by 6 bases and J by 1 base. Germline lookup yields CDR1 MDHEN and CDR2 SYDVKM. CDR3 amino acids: CASSRTGTGGWNTEAFF. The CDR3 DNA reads TGTGCCAGCAGCCGGACCGGGACAGGGGGCTGGAACACTGAAGCTTTCTTT.

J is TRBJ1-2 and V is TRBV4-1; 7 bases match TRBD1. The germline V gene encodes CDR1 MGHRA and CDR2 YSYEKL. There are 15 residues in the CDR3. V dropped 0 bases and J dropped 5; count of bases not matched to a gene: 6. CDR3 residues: CASSQEGQPFYGYTF. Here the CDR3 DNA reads TGCGCCAGCAGCCAAGAGGGACAGCCTTTTTATGGCTACACCTTC.

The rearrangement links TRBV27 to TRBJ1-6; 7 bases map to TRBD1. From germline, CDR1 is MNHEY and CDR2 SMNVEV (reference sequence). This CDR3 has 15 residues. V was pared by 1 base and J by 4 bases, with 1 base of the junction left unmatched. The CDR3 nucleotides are TGTGCCAGCAGTTTATGGACAGGTTATAATTCACCCCTCCACTTT. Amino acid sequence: CASSLWTGYNSPLHF.

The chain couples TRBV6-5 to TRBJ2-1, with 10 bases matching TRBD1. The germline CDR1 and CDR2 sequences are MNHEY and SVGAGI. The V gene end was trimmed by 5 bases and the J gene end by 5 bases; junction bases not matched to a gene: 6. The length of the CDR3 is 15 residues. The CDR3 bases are TGTGCCAGCAGTCCCGGGACAGGGGTCAACAATGAGCAGTTCTTC. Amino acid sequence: CASSPGTGVNNEQFF.